Listed below are T cell receptor beta chains from one sample, sequenced in a study of cytomegalovirus exposure and HLA in healthy donors. TCRdb's table, derived via immunoSEQ multiplex PCR, lists solely in-frame clones and lacks some. This table has about 160,000 clones, over 85% appearing once. Sequenced: PBMCs. The receptors come from a man between 18 and 29 years old in good health and CMV-seropositive. CDR3s include the opening cysteine and the closing phenylalanine or tryptophan. Each record gives: CDR3 protein, CDR3 DNA, D gene, CDR3 length, clone size, V gene, J gene. The D gene is left open where the match is weak. Clone size appears in some rows only: once, few, many, or a class for an expanded clone.

CDR3: CASWWRGYTGELFF
DNA: TGTGCCAGCTGGTGGCGGGGGTACACCGGGGAGCTGTTTTTT
D: TRBD2
length: 14
size: few
V: TRBV6-1
J: TRBJ2-2

CDR3: CASSQGDTSGEQFF
DNA: TGTGCCAGCAGCCAAGGGGACACGTCGGGGGAGCAGTTCTTC
D: NA
length: 14
size: NA
V: TRBV16
J: TRBJ2-1

CDR3: CASSLLPPTSGSANEQFF
DNA: TGTGCCAGCAGCTTACTTCCCCCTACTAGCGGGAGCGCAAATGAGCAGTTCTTC
D: TRBD2
length: 18
size: NA
V: TRBV7-3
J: TRBJ2-1

CDR3: CASSLKLAGFTDTQYF
DNA: TGTGCCAGCAGCTTAAAACTAGCGGGATTCACAGATACGCAGTATTTT
D: TRBD2
length: 16
size: NA
V: TRBV13
J: TRBJ2-3

CDR3: CASTGVPGQRQTQYF
DNA: TGTGCCAGCACTGGGGTTCCGGGACAGCGCCAGACCCAGTACTTC
D: TRBD1
length: 15
size: once
V: TRBV2
J: TRBJ2-5

CDR3: CASSLAEQGAWNEQFF
DNA: TGTGCCAGCAGCTTGGCCGAACAGGGGGCATGGAATGAGCAGTTCTTC
D: TRBD1
length: 16
size: NA
V: TRBV5-6
J: TRBJ2-1

CDR3: CAFGQGSEQYF
DNA: TGTGCCTTCGGACAGGGTAGCGAGCAGTACTTC
D: TRBD1
length: 11
size: NA
V: TRBV30
J: TRBJ2-7

CDR3: CSVVGRVTDTQYF
DNA: TGCAGCGTTGTGGGCAGGGTTACAGATACGCAGTATTTT
D: NA
length: 13
size: NA
V: TRBV29-1
J: TRBJ2-3

CDR3: CASSSELEGAGDTQYF
DNA: TGTGCCAGCAGCTCCGAGCTTGAGGGAGCTGGAGATACGCAGTATTTT
D: NA
length: 16
size: NA
V: TRBV13
J: TRBJ2-3

CDR3: CASSEGSGNNQPQHF
DNA: TGTGCCAGCAGTGAAGGGTCAGGGAACAATCAGCCCCAGCATTTT
D: NA
length: 15
size: NA
V: TRBV2
J: TRBJ1-5

CDR3: CASSSGTANEKLFF
DNA: TGTGCCAGCAGTTCAGGGACAGCTAATGAAAAACTGTTTTTT
D: TRBD1
length: 14
size: NA
V: TRBV28
J: TRBJ1-4

CDR3: CASSFGLRDTQYF
DNA: TGTGCCAGCAGTTTTGGACTTAGAGATACGCAGTATTTT
D: NA
length: 13
size: NA
V: TRBV6-5
J: TRBJ2-3

CDR3: CASSDDRSYGYTF
DNA: TGCGCCAGCAGTGATGACAGATCCTATGGCTACACCTTC
D: NA
length: 13
size: NA
V: TRBV10-2
J: TRBJ1-2

CDR3: CASSASGGGEQFF
DNA: TGTGCCAGCTCAGCTAGCGGAGGGGGTGAGCAGTTCTTC
D: NA
length: 13
size: NA
V: TRBV18
J: TRBJ2-1

CDR3: CAWSVHRGSYGYTF
DNA: TGTGCCTGGAGTGTACACAGGGGGTCCTATGGCTACACCTTC
D: TRBD1
length: 14
size: NA
V: TRBV30
J: TRBJ1-2

CDR3: CASSWGTGGAADTQYF
DNA: TGCGCCAGCAGCTGGGGGACAGGGGGCGCCGCAGATACGCAGTATTTT
D: TRBD1
length: 16
size: NA
V: TRBV5-1
J: TRBJ2-3